These 32 T cell receptor beta chains were all obtained from the same sample, sequenced in a study of PD-1 blockade in classical Hodgkin lymphoma (dated by TCRdb to between 2020 and 2021). Sample time point, as interpreted from the label and publication: cycle 4 day 1 (C4D1), after around six weeks of nivolumab. Every trial patient had relapsed following autologous stem cell transplantation, and prior brentuximab vedotin exposure was what differed among cohorts A, B and C. Library creation used the immunoSEQ multiplex PCR assay. TCRdb mirrors the immuneACCESS table, restricted to in-frame sequences. Some clones are absent from its copies; in checked studies, under half trace to an unresolved V gene, and the reason for the others is unknown. The sample records roughly 96,000 clones, around 93% of which are singletons. The ten most abundant clones make up 1.5% to 2.5% of the sample. The sequencing here drew on peripheral blood mononuclear cells (PBMCs), taken before the fourth cycle of nivolumab. Receptors originate from a human donor with classical Hodgkin lymphoma.

V usage is TRBV5-1 and J usage is TRBJ1-1; 8 bases are shared with TRBD1. The CDR3 totals 13 residues. Per germline, CDR1 SGHRS and CDR2 YFSETQ. Trimming removed 4 bases from V and 11 bases from J; junction bases left unmatched: 10. CDR3 protein: CASSRTGQLGAFF. The CDR3, as DNA: TGCGCCAGCAGCAGGACAGGGCAGTTGGGTGCTTTCTTT.

The chain is built from TRBV27 and TRBJ2-7; possible D gene TRBD1, 5 bases. The CDR3 is 15 residues long. V lost 3 bases, J lost 2 bases, and 14 bases lay in between. CDR1 MNHEY and CDR2 SMNVEV come from the germline V gene (reference sequence). The CDR3 DNA sequence: TGTGCCAGCAGTTTCCGGTCGGCGGACACCTACGAGCAGTACTTC. It translates to CASSFRSADTYEQYF.

V and J are TRBV7-9 and TRBJ1-2; the match to TRBD1 covers 8 bases. The CDR3 is 13 residues long. Germline V gene lookup returns CDR1 SEHNR and CDR2 FQNEAQ (reference sequence). J gave up 6 bases and V 5 bases, and 5 bases lay outside the gene matches. CDR3 DNA sequence: TGTGCCAGCAGCCAGACAGGGGATGATGGCTACACCTTC. It yields the protein CASSQTGDDGYTF.

The J gene is TRBJ2-1, the V gene TRBV6-5; D may be TRBD2 (6 bases). Trimming cost V 2 bases and J 5 bases, with 13 bases left between them. This CDR3 spans 15 amino acids. Germline V gene lookup returns CDR1 MNHEY and CDR2 SVGAGI. The CDR3 region is CASSYLSRGNNEQFF. DNA of the CDR3: TGTGCCAGCAGTTACCTGTCGCGGGGAAACAATGAGCAGTTCTTC.

This chain uses TRBV6-1 with TRBJ1-1; D ambiguous. The CDR3 runs 12 residues. The germline CDR1 and CDR2 sequences are MNHNS and SASEGT. Trimming cost V 7 bases and J 1 base, with 7 bases left between them. The CDR3 bases are TGTGCCAGCACCAGAGGGAACACTGAAGCTTTCTTT. It encodes CASTRGNTEAFF.

This chain uses TRBV30 with TRBJ2-7, with 14 bases matching TRBD2. Unmatched junction bases numbered 5, after V lost 8 bases and J lost 2 bases. The germline V gene encodes CDR1 GTSNPN and CDR2 SVGIG (reference sequence). CDR3 size: 14 residues. The CDR3 sequence: CAGSGLAGAYEQYF. DNA for the CDR3: TGTGCCGGATCGGGACTAGCGGGAGCCTACGAGCAGTACTTC.

This chain joins TRBV6-5 and TRBJ2-1; unclear D gene. Germline CDR1 MNHEY, CDR2 SVGAGI. This CDR3 contains 14 residues. Trimming pared 2 bases from V and 0 bases from J, leaving 5 bases between. The CDR3 DNA follows: TGTGCCAGCAGTTACGGCGGCTCCTACAATGAGCAGTTCTTC. Translation: CASSYGGSYNEQFF.

V is TRBV27 and J is TRBJ2-1; D gene ambiguous. Trimming shortened V by 3 bases and J by 2 bases, and 5 bases separated the two germline ends. Germline V CDR1 and CDR2: MNHEY, SMNVEV (reference sequence). The CDR3 is made up of 13 amino acids. CDR3 sequence: CASSFGPYNEQFF. DNA of the CDR3: TGTGCCAGCAGTTTTGGTCCCTACAATGAGCAGTTCTTC.

The rearrangement joins TRBV7-9 to TRBJ2-3; D is undetermined. Germline CDR1 reads SEHNR; CDR2 reads FQNEAQ (reference sequence). CDR3 length: 15 residues. Trimming stripped 1 base from V and 0 bases from J, with 8 bases between. CDR3 DNA: TGTGCCAGCAGCTTAGTGGGCACGAGCACAGATACGCAGTATTTT. Translating gives CASSLVGTSTDTQYF.

The V and J genes are TRBV2 and TRBJ1-1; D unresolved. CDR1 is SNHLY and CDR2 is FYNNEI in the germline V gene. Trimming left V 3 bases short and J 3 bases short, with 5 bases between. The CDR3 length is 12 residues. The CDR3 loop reads CASSDEYTEAFF. The DNA for the CDR3 is TGTGCCAGCAGTGATGAATACACTGAAGCTTTCTTT.

DNA for the CDR3: TGTGCCAGCAGCTTCAGGGTCTTAGATGGCTACACCTTC. Its translation: CASSFRVLDGYTF. The V call is TRBV27, the J call TRBJ1-2; D perhaps matches TRBD1 (5 bases). The CDR3 covers 13 residues. From germline, CDR1 is MNHEY and CDR2 SMNVEV (reference sequence). Trimming took 6 bases from V and 6 from J, leaving 14 bases between them.

J is TRBJ2-2 and V is TRBV6-6; 7 bases align to TRBD2. There are 15 residues in the CDR3. J lost 3 bases, V lost 4 bases, and 5 bases had no gene match. Germline V gene lookup returns CDR1 MNHNY and CDR2 SVGAGI (reference sequence). The CDR3 loop is CASSSWGGDTGELFF. CDR3 coding DNA: TGTGCCAGCAGTTCCTGGGGGGGGGACACCGGGGAGCTGTTTTTT.

The chain employs TRBV19 and TRBJ1-1; 9 positions match TRBD1. V gave up 5 bases and J gave up 1 base; unmatched junction bases: 5. CDR1 and CDR2 from the germline V gene are LNHDA and SQIVND (reference sequence). This CDR3 has 15 residues. CDR3 nucleotide sequence: TGTGCCAGTAGTTGGGCGGGACAGGGGAACACTGAAGCTTTCTTT. Its protein product is CASSWAGQGNTEAFF.

This chain uses TRBV13 with TRBJ2-3; perhaps TRBD2 as D (7 bases). Per germline, CDR1 PRHDT and CDR2 FYEKMQ (reference sequence). This CDR3 has 14 amino acids. V was shortened by 3 bases and J by 9 bases, with 16 bases between the two germline ends. The CDR3 nucleotides are TGTGCCAGCAGCTTTAGCGGGCGCCAGGGGACGCAGTATTTT. Protein sequence: CASSFSGRQGTQYF.

This clone was observed once. The V call is TRBV19, the J call TRBJ1-5; D gene unclear. The germline gives CDR1 LNHDA, CDR2 SQIVND (reference sequence). The CDR3 extends over 14 amino acids. Trimming stripped 8 bases from V and 0 bases from J, with 11 bases between. The CDR3 nucleotides read TGTGCCAGTCACGGACCTTATAGCAATCAGCCCCAGCATTTT. It codes for CASHGPYSNQPQHF.

This chain uses TRBV2 with TRBJ2-4, with TRBD2 identical over 12 bases. The germline gives CDR1 SNHLY, CDR2 FYNNEI. The CDR3 totals 17 residues. J was trimmed by 8 bases and V by 1 base; bases with no gene match: 9. The CDR3 spells CASSEVLAGGPVHIQYF. Here the CDR3 DNA reads TGTGCCAGCAGTGAAGTTCTAGCGGGAGGGCCAGTTCACATTCAGTACTTC. Variable domain in full (rest from reference TRBV2 and TRBJ2-4): EPEVTQTPSHQVTQMGQEVILRCVPISNHLYFYWYRQILGQKVEFLVSFYNNEISEKSEIFDDQFSVERPDGSNFTLKIRSTKLEDSAMYFCASSEVLAGGPVHIQYFGAGTRLSVL.

The CDR3 sequence is CASSLGAGLREQYF. The CDR3 DNA sequence: TGTGCCAGCAGTTTAGGGGCAGGGCTGAGGGAGCAGTACTTC. The chain joins TRBV27 to TRBJ2-7, with D possibly matching TRBD1 (5 bases). The CDR3 consists of 14 residues. The V and J ends lost 2 bases and 7 bases respectively, with 15 bases between them. Germline V lookup: CDR1 MNHEY, CDR2 SMNVEV (reference sequence).

The chain recombines TRBV5-6 with TRBJ1-6; 8 bases are a match to TRBD1. The CDR3 extends over 18 amino acids. Per germline, CDR1 SGHDT and CDR2 YYEEEE. With V trimmed by 2 bases and J by 7 bases, 14 bases remained unmatched. The CDR3 protein is CASSLLRPGGPINSPLHF. In DNA form, the CDR3 reads TGTGCCAGCAGCTTATTAAGACCAGGGGGCCCTATCAATTCACCCCTCCACTTT.

The chain links TRBV5-6 to TRBJ2-5, with D uncertain. This CDR3 is 16 amino acids long. The germline V gene has CDR1 SGHDT and CDR2 YYEEEE. The V end was cut by 0 bases, the J end by 4 bases, with 16 bases between. CDR3 amino acids: CASSLGVRVLIETQYF. As DNA, the CDR3 is TGTGCCAGCAGCTTGGGGGTTCGGGTTCTTATAGAGACCCAGTACTTC. Filled out from reference TRBV5-6 and TRBJ2-5, the complete variable domain reads DAGVTQSPTHLIKTRGQQVTLRCSPKSGHDTVSWYQQALGQGPQFIFQYYEEEERQRGNFPDRFSGHQFPNYSSELNVNALLLGDSALYLCASSLGVRVLIETQYFGPGTRLLVL.

V usage is TRBV14 and J usage is TRBJ1-5, with D perhaps matching TRBD1 (5 bases). The CDR3 loop spans 15 amino acids. CDR1 is SGHDN, CDR2 FVKESK, per germline. The V end was cut by 0 bases, the J end by 3 bases, with 9 bases between. CDR3 sequence: CASSQDSGYNQPQHF. CDR3 DNA sequence: TGTGCCAGCAGCCAAGACTCAGGGTACAATCAGCCCCAGCATTTT.

The V call is TRBV14, the J call TRBJ2-7; weak D call: TRBD1 (6 bases). The CDR3 contains 13 residues. The germline V gene encodes CDR1 SGHDN and CDR2 FVKESK. V dropped 0 bases and J dropped 9 bases, with 12 bases sitting between them. The chain's CDR3 is CASSQDRYRAQYF. In DNA, the CDR3 is TGTGCCAGCAGCCAAGATAGGTACAGGGCGCAGTACTTC. The full variable domain, rest sourced from reference TRBV14 and TRBJ2-7, is EAGVTQFPSHSVIEKGQTVTLRCDPISGHDNLYWYRRVMGKEIKFLLHFVKESKQDESGMPNNRFLAERTGGTYSTLKVQPAELEDSGVYFCASSQDRYRAQYFGPGTRLTVT.

This clone was seen just once. This chain links TRBV11-2 with TRBJ2-3, with a weak D call TRBD2 (5 bases). Looked up from germline, CDR1 is SGHAT and CDR2 is FQNNGV. Trimming shortened V by 4 bases and J by 9 bases, and 11 bases separated the two germline ends. The CDR3 runs 12 residues. This chain's CDR3 is CASSSLGNTQYF. In nucleotides, the CDR3 is TGTGCCAGCAGCTCCCTCGGGAACACGCAGTATTTT.

V usage is TRBV7-9 and J usage is TRBJ2-5; D is ambiguous. Trimming took 3 bases from V and 2 from J, leaving 7 bases between them. The CDR3 contains 13 residues. The germline CDR1 and CDR2 sequences are SEHNR and FQNEAQ (reference sequence). CDR3 in amino acids: CASSFGPQETQYF. The CDR3 nucleotides are TGTGCCAGCAGCTTCGGACCGCAAGAGACCCAGTACTTC.

The chain couples TRBV11-2 to TRBJ2-2, with 7 bases matching TRBD1. Germline V gene sequence: CDR1 SGHAT, CDR2 FQNNGV. The CDR3 is 14 amino acids. After removal of 3 bases from V and 6 bases from J, the junction contained 4 bases not matched to a gene. The CDR3 protein is CASSFLTGAGELFF. In nucleotides, the CDR3 is TGTGCCAGCAGCTTCCTTACAGGGGCCGGGGAGCTGTTTTTT. Drawing the rest from reference TRBV11-2 and TRBJ2-2, the complete variable domain is EAGVAQSPRYKIIEKRQSVAFWCNPISGHATLYWYQQILGQGPKLLIQFQNNGVVDDSQLPKDRFSAERLKGVDSTLKIQPAKLEDSAVYLCASSFLTGAGELFFGEGSRLTVL.

The chain recombines TRBV12-5 with TRBJ2-1; D remains ambiguous. This CDR3 has 18 residues. CDR1 LGHNT and CDR2 FRNRAP come from the germline V gene. Trimming left V 1 base short and J 2 bases short, with 18 bases between. CDR3 sequence reads: CASGLEVGPSNTYNEQFF. CDR3 nucleotides: TGTGCTAGTGGTTTGGAAGTAGGACCCTCCAACACCTACAATGAGCAGTTCTTC.

The CDR3 nucleotides are TGCAGCGTTGTATCATCGCTGTGGGTTTCCATGAACACTGAAGCTTTCTTT. The encoded protein is CSVVSSLWVSMNTEAFF. The rearrangement uses TRBV29-1 and TRBJ1-1; no reliable D call. The CDR3 sequence is 17 residues long. Per germline, CDR1 SQVTM and CDR2 ANQGSEA. The ends were cut back, 4 bases at V and 0 bases at J, with 21 bases in the middle. The variable domain in full, with the rest retrieved from reference TRBV29-1 and TRBJ1-1, is SAVISQKPSRDICQRGTSLTIQCQVDSQVTMMFWYRQQPGQSLTLIATANQGSEATYESGFVIDKFPISRPNLTFSTLTVSNMSPEDSSIYLCSVVSSLWVSMNTEAFFGQGTRLTVV.

The chain recombines TRBV21-1 with TRBJ2-2. TRBV21-1 is recorded as a pseudogene. The CDR3 contains 19 residues. The CDR3 spells CASSKGGDRSPRNTGELFF. The CDR3 bases are TGTGCCAGCAGCAAAGGTGGGGACCGGAGTCCTAGGAACACCGGGGAGCTGTTTTTT.

This clone was picked up one time. This chain connects TRBV29-1 to TRBJ1-3; 11 nucleotides agree with TRBD1. Trimming at V came to 8 bases and at J to 3 bases, leaving 6 bases not matched to a gene. CDR3 length: 14 residues. Germline V gene data show CDR1 as SQVTM and CDR2 as ANQGSEA. The CDR3 loop is CSTRDRGNGNTIYF. The CDR3 DNA follows: TGCAGCACGAGGGACAGGGGGAATGGAAACACCATATATTTT.

The V call is TRBV20-1, the J call TRBJ2-1; 7 bases agree with TRBD2. Germline V CDR1 and CDR2: DFQATT, SNEGSKA (reference sequence). V lost 6 bases and J lost 7; bases outside the gene matches: 3. The length of the CDR3 is 11 residues. Here the CDR3 reads CSARTRNEQFF. CDR3 nucleotide sequence: TGCAGTGCCCGGACTAGGAATGAGCAGTTCTTC.

This rearrangement joins TRBV10-3 to TRBJ2-2; a possible D gene is TRBD2 (6 bases). From germline, CDR1 is ENHRY and CDR2 SYGVKD. The CDR3 runs to 16 residues. Trimming took 3 bases from V and 6 from J, leaving 17 bases between them. The CDR3 protein is CAISDPPRGTPGELFF. CDR3 sequence (DNA): TGTGCCATCAGTGACCCCCCTCGGGGGACTCCCGGGGAGCTGTTTTTT.

The rearrangement links TRBV28 to TRBJ1-1; D remains unclear. With 3 bases removed from V and 4 bases from J, the gap between germline ends came to 9 bases. Germline lookup yields CDR1 MDHEN and CDR2 SYDVKM. The CDR3 has 13 residues. The CDR3 nucleotides read TGTGCCAGCAGTTTTGAGACGGTCACTGAAGCTTTCTTT. It encodes CASSFETVTEAFF.

The chain combines TRBV28 with TRBJ2-1; no definite D call. This CDR3 region has 11 residues. Germline V lookup: CDR1 MDHEN, CDR2 SYDVKM. Trimming shortened V by 4 bases and J by 3 bases, and 1 base separated the two germline ends. The DNA of the CDR3 is TGTGCCAGCAGTTACTACAATGAGCAGTTCTTC. Its translation is CASSYYNEQFF.